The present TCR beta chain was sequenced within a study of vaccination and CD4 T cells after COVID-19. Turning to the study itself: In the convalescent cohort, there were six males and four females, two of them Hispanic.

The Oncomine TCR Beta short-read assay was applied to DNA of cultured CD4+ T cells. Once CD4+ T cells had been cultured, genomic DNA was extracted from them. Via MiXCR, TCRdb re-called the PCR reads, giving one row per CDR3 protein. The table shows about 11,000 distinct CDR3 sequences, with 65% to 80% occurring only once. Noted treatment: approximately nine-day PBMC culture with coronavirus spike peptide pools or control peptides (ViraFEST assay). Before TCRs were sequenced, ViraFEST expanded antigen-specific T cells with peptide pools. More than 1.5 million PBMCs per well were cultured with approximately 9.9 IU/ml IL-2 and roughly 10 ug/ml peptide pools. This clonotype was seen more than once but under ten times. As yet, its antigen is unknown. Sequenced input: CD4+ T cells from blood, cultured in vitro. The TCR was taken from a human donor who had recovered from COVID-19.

CDR3 amino acids: CASSSTRGGLYGYTF. CDR3 in DNA: TGTGCCAGCAGTTCCACGCGGGGGGGGCTCTATGGCTACACCTTC. The chain joins TRBV6-5 to TRBJ1-2; weak D call: TRBD1 (6 bases). V was trimmed by 4 bases and J by 4 bases, leaving 16 bases between them. Per germline, CDR1 MNHEY and CDR2 SVGAGI. This CDR3 contains 15 residues.